This T cell receptor (beta chain) was recovered during a study of T cells after yellow fever vaccination. The study's findings and limits: Repertoires obtained by FACS sorting could include abundant clonotypes that entered as contaminants from the bulk population. CD4 and CD8 compartments shared a small share of clonotypes, likely from convergent recombination. When the response was secondary, it was weaker but reached its peak faster, day 5 versus 15.

This clonotype was counted at least ten times. Its antigen is as yet unknown. The 5'RACE template-switching step produced TCR cDNA and added a universal primer site and UMIs. One entry per CDR3 protein, called by TCRdb with MiXCR from the 5' RACE reads. The sample yields around 310,000 distinct CDR3 sequences, around 4.5% seen once. This specimen was PBMCs, taken 15 days after the yellow fever booster vaccination. The TCR comes from a man in his late teens or twenties who received the YFV17D yellow fever vaccine.

CDR3 coding DNA: TGCAGTGCTCGACAGGGCGGTCAGCCCCAGCATTTT. Amino acids: CSARQGGQPQHF. This chain connects TRBV20-1 to TRBJ1-5, with 7 nucleotides matching TRBD1. The CDR3 has 12 amino acids. The germline gives CDR1 DFQATT, CDR2 SNEGSKA (reference sequence). Germline trimming cut 5 bases from V and 6 bases from J; bases unmatched to any gene: 4.